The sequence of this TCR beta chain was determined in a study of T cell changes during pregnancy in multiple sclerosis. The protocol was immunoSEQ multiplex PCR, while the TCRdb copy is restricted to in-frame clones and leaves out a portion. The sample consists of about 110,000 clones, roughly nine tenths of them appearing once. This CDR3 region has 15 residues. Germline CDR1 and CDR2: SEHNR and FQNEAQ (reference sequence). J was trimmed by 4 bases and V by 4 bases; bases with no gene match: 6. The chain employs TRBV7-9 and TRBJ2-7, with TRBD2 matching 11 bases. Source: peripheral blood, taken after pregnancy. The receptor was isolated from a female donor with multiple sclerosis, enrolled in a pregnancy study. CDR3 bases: TGTGCCAGCAGCTCACGACTAGCGGGGACGTACGAGCAGTACTTC. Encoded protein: CASSSRLAGTYEQYF.